This TCR beta chain was recovered during a study of blood T cells in healthy people across ages. Study-wide findings and caveats: Diversity was estimated from one million T cells, and these estimates were considered underestimates.

Through a sample-barcoded 5' primer and a J-beta primer mix, a second PCR was run for roughly 6 to 11 cycles. Via MiXCR, TCRdb re-called the 5' RACE reads, giving one row per CDR3 protein. Here the sample spans 500,000 to 650,000 distinct CDR3 sequences, roughly a quarter being singletons. This clonotype was seen only a few times. As yet, its antigen is unknown. The same sample was also studied in work on T cells of mothers and their children.

The sequencing sample was made of blood. The origin of this receptor is a boy aged 2 to 10 in good health.

The CDR3 DNA follows: TGTGCCAGCAGCTCGGGACTAGCGGGAGGGCCCTACAATGAGCAGTTCTTC. It translates to CASSSGLAGGPYNEQFF. This chain connects TRBV7-2 to TRBJ2-1, with TRBD2 matching over 16 bases. With V trimmed by 4 bases and J by 2 bases, 2 bases remained unmatched. CDR3 length equals 17 residues. Germline-derived CDR1 and CDR2 are SGHTA and FQGNSA.